This entry lists 26 T cell receptor beta chains sequenced from one sample in a study of human T cells and chemical hapten exposure. As to time point: healthy volunteer bleed at 2 weeks. From whole blood left unfractionated, total RNA was extracted. TCRdb reprocessed the RACE reads via MiXCR and lists one record per CDR3 protein. The sample records just over 90,000 distinct CDR3 sequences, approximately 9% being singletons. Sequenced: whole blood. All receptors come from a female donor in good health. Some clones in this sample may be carry-over from other donors' samples.

This clonotype has more than one count but fewer than ten. The chain couples TRBV5-1 to TRBJ2-6, with TRBD1 matching 9 bases. CDR1 is SGHRS and CDR2 is YFSETQ in the germline V gene. CDR3 length: 14 residues. V lost 5 bases, J lost 7 bases, and 4 bases stayed unmatched. The CDR3 here is CASRDRGGANVLTF. DNA of the CDR3: TGCGCCAGCAGAGACAGGGGGGGAGCCAACGTCCTGACTTTC.

Only a few counts were recorded for this clonotype. The chain combines TRBV7-9 with TRBJ2-1; no reliable D call. Germline CDR1 SEHNR, CDR2 FQNEAQ (reference sequence). This CDR3 contains 16 residues. Trimming shortened V by 1 base and J by 4 bases, and 14 bases separated the two germline ends. The DNA of the CDR3 is TGTGCCAGCAGCTTAGATGGCGACCCCAGGTACAATGAGCAGTTCTTC. This translates into CASSLDGDPRYNEQFF.

The genes are TRBV6-5 and TRBJ2-1; 16 bases match TRBD2. Germline CDR1 reads MNHEY; CDR2 reads SVGAGI. Unmatched junction bases numbered 12, after V lost 5 bases and J lost 5 bases. CDR3 length: 19 amino acids. This chain's CDR3 is CASSPPGLAGGVSHNEQFF. As DNA, the CDR3 is TGTGCCAGCAGTCCGCCGGGACTAGCGGGAGGGGTTAGCCACAATGAGCAGTTCTTC.

The chain joins TRBV25-1 to TRBJ1-2; 7 nucleotides align to TRBD1. CDR3 length: 14 residues. Unmatched junction bases numbered 4, after V lost 5 bases and J lost 1 base. CDR1 and CDR2 from the germline V gene are MGHDK and SYGVNS. The CDR3 sequence is CASSFTGDNYGYTF. The DNA for the CDR3 is TGTGCCAGCAGTTTCACAGGGGATAACTATGGCTACACCTTC.

Many counts were recorded for this clonotype. The rearrangement joins TRBV20-1 to TRBJ1-5, with a tentative D call TRBD1 (5 bases). Germline V gives CDR1 DFQATT, CDR2 SNEGSKA (reference sequence). The V and J ends lost 0 bases and 0 bases respectively, with 18 bases between them. The CDR3 is 18 residues long. CDR3 residues: CSARDPAGQGYSNQPQHF. The CDR3 DNA reads TGCAGTGCTAGAGACCCGGCAGGGCAGGGTTATAGCAATCAGCCCCAGCATTTT.

This clonotype was found many times. V and J are TRBV20-1 and TRBJ2-3; tentative D call: TRBD2 (6 bases). Germline V gene lookup returns CDR1 DFQATT and CDR2 SNEGSKA (reference sequence). V lost 0 bases and J lost 3, with 13 bases in between. The CDR3 extends over 15 amino acids. CDR3 DNA sequence: TGCAGTGCTAGAGATCGACTAGTAGGTACAGATACGCAGTATTTT. Its protein is CSARDRLVGTDTQYF.

CDR3 bases: TGTGCCAGCAGTGGACTAGCGGGCGTCCTCTCTGGGGCCAACGTCCTGACTTTC. It translates to CASSGLAGVLSGANVLTF. The rearrangement joins TRBV12-3 or TRBV12-4 to TRBJ2-6; TRBD2 agrees at 11 bases. This CDR3 contains 18 residues. The trim removed 5 bases at V and 0 bases at J, leaving 6 bases unmatched.

V is TRBV5-1 and J is TRBJ2-7, with 9 positions matching TRBD2. From germline, CDR1 is SGHRS and CDR2 YFSETQ. This CDR3 has 15 residues. After removal of 1 base from V and 6 bases from J, the junction contained 8 bases not matched to a gene. The CDR3 DNA is TGCGCCAGCAGCTTGAGCGGGACTAGCCGCACCGAGCAGTACTTC. This encodes CASSLSGTSRTEQYF.

This clonotype was found a few times. V and J are TRBV2 and TRBJ1-5; D possibly corresponds to TRBD1 (6 bases). CDR3 length equals 14 residues. CDR1 and CDR2 (germline): SNHLY, FYNNEI. V was pared by 1 base and J by 9 bases, with 13 bases between. The CDR3 DNA follows: TGTGCCAGCAGTGAAGAGGGGGGGCTAGGGCCCCAGCATTTT. Its protein is CASSEEGGLGPQHF.

This clonotype was detected many times. V gene TRBV18 combines with J gene TRBJ2-1, with 10 nucleotides matching TRBD2. Germline V gene data show CDR1 as KGHSH and CDR2 as LQKENI. The V segment lost 0 bases and the J segment 7 bases; nucleotides outside the gene matches: 6. The CDR3 spans 16 residues. The CDR3 loop reads CASSPPLAGGGNEQFF. In nucleotides, the CDR3 is TGTGCCAGCTCACCACCGTTAGCGGGAGGTGGGAATGAGCAGTTCTTC. The variable domain in full, completed from reference TRBV18 and TRBJ2-1, reads NAGVMQNPRHLVRRRGQEARLRCSPMKGHSHVYWYRQLPEEGLKFMVYLQKENIIDESGMPKERFSAEFPKEGPSILRIQQVVRGDSAAYFCASSPPLAGGGNEQFFGPGTRLTVL.

In its sample, this clonotype was seen many times. The chain uses TRBV9 and TRBJ2-7; D not resolved. With 0 bases removed from V and 2 bases from J, the gap between germline ends came to 12 bases. Germline V gene lookup returns CDR1 SGDLS and CDR2 YYNGEE. The CDR3 is 15 residues long. As DNA, the CDR3 is TGTGCCAGCAGCGTAGCAGCCGGGCTCACCTACGAGCAGTACTTC. It yields the protein CASSVAAGLTYEQYF.

In this sample, this clonotype turned up many times. This sequence joins TRBV5-5 and TRBJ2-3; D is unresolved. This CDR3 region has 12 residues. CDR1 is SGHKS and CDR2 is YYEKEE in the germline V gene (reference sequence). Trimming removed 2 bases from V and 6 bases from J, with 7 bases in between. CDR3 protein: CASSFPIDTQYF. The CDR3 DNA follows: TGTGCCAGCAGCTTTCCTATCGATACGCAGTATTTT.

This clonotype was counted ten times or more. The chain carries TRBV3-1 and TRBJ2-6; a possible D gene is TRBD1 (6 bases). Germline loops: CDR1 LGHDT, CDR2 YNNKEL (reference sequence). The CDR3 is made up of 19 amino acids. The germline V and J ends were trimmed by 0 bases and 0 bases, with 15 bases remaining between them. This chain's CDR3 is CASSQDSGTLSSGANVLTF. The CDR3, as DNA: TGTGCCAGCAGCCAAGACTCCGGGACATTAAGCTCTGGGGCCAACGTCCTGACTTTC.

This clonotype was observed at least ten times. This chain joins TRBV20-1 and TRBJ1-5; D ambiguous. Deletions cut 3 bases from V and 6 bases from J, with 9 bases between. The CDR3 consists of 12 residues. CDR1 DFQATT and CDR2 SNEGSKA come from the germline V gene (reference sequence). CDR3: CSASVKGQPQHF. The CDR3 DNA follows: TGCAGTGCTAGTGTAAAGGGTCAGCCCCAGCATTTT.

This clonotype was recorded a few times. The V call is TRBV3-1, the J call TRBJ2-7; D remains ambiguous. CDR1 is LGHDT, CDR2 YNNKEL, per germline (reference sequence). Trimming cost V 2 bases and J 0 bases, with 2 bases left between them. This CDR3 has 12 residues. Written as DNA, the CDR3 is TGTGCCAGCAGCCAAATCTCCTACGAGCAGTACTTC. This encodes CASSQISYEQYF.

V usage is TRBV27 and J usage is TRBJ2-3; D is possibly TRBD2 (6 bases). Germline-derived CDR1 and CDR2 are MNHEY and SMNVEV (reference sequence). V was clipped by 6 bases and J by 2 bases, with 12 bases between them. The CDR3 is 14 amino acids. CDR3 region: CASRPDYPTDTQYF. CDR3 in DNA: TGTGCCAGCAGACCGGACTACCCCACAGATACGCAGTATTTT.

This clonotype was observed at least ten times. The chain has TRBV29-1 and TRBJ1-2; perhaps TRBD1 as D (5 bases). V lost 7 bases and J lost 3, with 15 bases in between. The CDR3 has 13 amino acids. Germline-derived CDR1 and CDR2 are SQVTM and ANQGSEA. The CDR3 DNA is TGCAGCGGGTTTGGGGGGGAAGACTATGGCTACACCTTC. Translating it yields CSGFGGEDYGYTF.

The chain is built from TRBV4-1 and TRBJ2-5; 9 bases match TRBD2. Trimming removed 3 bases from V and 3 bases from J; junction bases left unmatched: 8. Per the germline V gene, CDR1 is MGHRA and CDR2 is YSYEKL. This CDR3 region has 16 residues. Here the CDR3 DNA reads TGCGCCAGCAGCCAGCCTACTAGCGGGTACAAAGAGACCCAGTACTTC. Encoded protein: CASSQPTSGYKETQYF.

This clonotype was picked up many times. The chain employs TRBV27 and TRBJ2-5, with D perhaps given as TRBD1 or TRBD2 (5 bases each). The CDR3 totals 13 residues. Germline V gives CDR1 MNHEY, CDR2 SMNVEV (reference sequence). Trimming cost V 5 bases and J 5 bases, with 12 bases left between them. The chain's CDR3 is CASSPGLGETQYF. In DNA form, the CDR3 reads TGTGCCAGCAGTCCGGGGCTGGGGGAGACCCAGTACTTC.

This clonotype was seen a handful of times. The chain employs TRBV20-1 and TRBJ1-5; 12 bases are shared with TRBD1. CDR1 is DFQATT, CDR2 SNEGSKA, per germline (reference sequence). The CDR3 sequence is 19 residues long. Trimming removed 0 bases from V and 0 bases from J; junction bases left unmatched: 9. The CDR3 DNA is TGCAGTGCTAGAGACCCCCCGGGACAGGGGGCTGGTAGCAATCAGCCCCAGCATTTT. Residues: CSARDPPGQGAGSNQPQHF.

The V call is TRBV4-2, the J call TRBJ1-2; D is possibly TRBD1 (6 bases). The germline gives CDR1 LGHNA, CDR2 YNFKEQ. CDR3 length equals 15 residues. V was clipped by 4 bases and J by 3 bases, with 15 bases between them. CDR3 coding DNA: TGTGCCAGCAGCCCGGGGGCCCAACGGGACTATGGCTACACCTTC. As protein: CASSPGAQRDYGYTF.

In this sample, this clonotype turned up a few times. V gene TRBV2 combines with J gene TRBJ2-1, with D tentatively TRBD1 (5 bases). From germline, CDR1 is SNHLY and CDR2 FYNNEI. The CDR3 spans 13 residues. The germline V and J ends were trimmed by 4 bases and 2 bases, with 6 bases remaining between them. CDR3 sequence reads: CASSGRAYNEQFF. The CDR3 region has the DNA TGTGCCAGCAGTGGCAGGGCCTACAATGAGCAGTTCTTC.

This clonotype came up many times. CDR3 protein: CSVESTYQGYGYTF. The CDR3 bases are TGCAGCGTTGAAAGTACATATCAGGGCTATGGCTACACCTTC. This sequence joins TRBV29-1 and TRBJ1-2; maybe TRBD1 (5 bases). Between the trimmed V and J ends, which lost 2 bases and 4 bases, there was a span of 14 bases. This CDR3 contains 14 residues. Looked up from germline, CDR1 is SQVTM and CDR2 is ANQGSEA.

This chain connects TRBV10-1 to TRBJ2-5; D may match TRBD1 or TRBD2 (5 bases each). V lost 0 bases and J 4 bases, leaving 12 bases between the germline ends. Germline V CDR1 and CDR2: WNHNN, SYGVQD (reference sequence). This CDR3 contains 15 residues. This chain's CDR3 is CASSESVGTGETQYF. The CDR3 DNA is TGCGCCAGCAGTGAGTCGGTTGGGACGGGAGAGACCCAGTACTTC.

This clonotype was detected many times. This chain connects TRBV7-9 to TRBJ2-1, with D perhaps TRBD1 (6 bases). Germline-derived CDR1 and CDR2 are SEHNR and FQNEAQ (reference sequence). The CDR3 is 12 residues long. Trimming removed 5 bases from V and 9 bases from J, with 11 bases in between. As DNA, the CDR3 is TGTGCCAGCAGCCCCAGGGGTTTTGAGCAGTTCTTC. Amino acid sequence: CASSPRGFEQFF.

About this clonotype itself: A much larger clone lies one base from this, so it may be a read error. The DNA for the CDR3 is TGTGCCAGCAGTTACTCGAAAGACACCGCTGGACCCCTCAACTTT. As protein: CASSYSKDTAGPLNF. The genes are TRBV6-2 or TRBV6-3 and TRBJ1-6, with D unclear. The CDR3 has 15 residues. CDR1 is MNHEY, CDR2 SVGEGT, per germline.